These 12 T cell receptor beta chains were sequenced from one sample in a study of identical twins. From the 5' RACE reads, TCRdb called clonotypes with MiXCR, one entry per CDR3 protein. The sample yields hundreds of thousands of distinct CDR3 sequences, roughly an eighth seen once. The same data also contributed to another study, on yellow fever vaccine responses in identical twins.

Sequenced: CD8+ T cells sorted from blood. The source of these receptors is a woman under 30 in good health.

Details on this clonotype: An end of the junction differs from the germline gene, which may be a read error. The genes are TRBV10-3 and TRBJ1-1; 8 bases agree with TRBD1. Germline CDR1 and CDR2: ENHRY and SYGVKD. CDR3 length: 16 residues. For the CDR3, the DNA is TGTGCCAGCAGTGTGCAGGGGGCCATTAAGAACACTGAAGCTTTCTTT. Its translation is CASSVQGAIKNTEAFF.

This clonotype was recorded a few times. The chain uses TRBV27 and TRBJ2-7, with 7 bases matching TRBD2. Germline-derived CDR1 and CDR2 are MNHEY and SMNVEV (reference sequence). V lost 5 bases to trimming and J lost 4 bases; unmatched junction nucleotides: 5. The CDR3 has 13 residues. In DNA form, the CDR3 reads TGTGCCAGCAGTCTCAAGCGGGGTTACGAGCAGTACGTC. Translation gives CASSLKRGYEQYV.

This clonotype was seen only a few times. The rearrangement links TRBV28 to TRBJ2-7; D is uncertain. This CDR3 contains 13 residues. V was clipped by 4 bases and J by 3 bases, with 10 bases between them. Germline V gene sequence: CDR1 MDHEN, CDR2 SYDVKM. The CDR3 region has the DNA TGTGCCAGCAGTTCGCAGGAGAGCTACGAGCAGTACTTC. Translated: CASSSQESYEQYF. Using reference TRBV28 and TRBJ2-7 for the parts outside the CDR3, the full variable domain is DVKVTQSSRYLVKRTGEKVFLECVQDMDHENMFWYRQDPGLGLRLIYFSYDVKMKEKGDIPEGYSVSREKKERFSLILESASTNQTSMYLCASSSQESYEQYFGPGTRLTVT.

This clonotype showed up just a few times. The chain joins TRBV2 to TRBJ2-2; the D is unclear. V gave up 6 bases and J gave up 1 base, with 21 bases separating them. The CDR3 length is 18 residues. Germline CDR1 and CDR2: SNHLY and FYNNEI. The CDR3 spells CASRNYPGGFLNTGELFF. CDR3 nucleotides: TGTGCCAGCAGAAACTACCCCGGCGGATTTTTGAACACCGGGGAGCTGTTTTTT. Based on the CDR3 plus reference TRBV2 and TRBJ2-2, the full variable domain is EPEVTQTPSHQVTQMGQEVILRCVPISNHLYFYWYRQILGQKVEFLVSFYNNEISEKSEIFDDQFSVERPDGSNFTLKIRSTKLEDSAMYFCASRNYPGGFLNTGELFFGEGSRLTVL.

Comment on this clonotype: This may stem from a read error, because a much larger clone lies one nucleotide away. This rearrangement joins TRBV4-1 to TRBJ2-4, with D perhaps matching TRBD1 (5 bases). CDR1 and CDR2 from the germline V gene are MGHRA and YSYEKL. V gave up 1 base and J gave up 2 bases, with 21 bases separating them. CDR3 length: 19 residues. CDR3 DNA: TGCGCCAGCAGCCAAGTCGGACATGGAGAGGAGACGACCAAAAACATTCAGTACTTC. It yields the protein CASSQVGHGEETTKNIQYF.

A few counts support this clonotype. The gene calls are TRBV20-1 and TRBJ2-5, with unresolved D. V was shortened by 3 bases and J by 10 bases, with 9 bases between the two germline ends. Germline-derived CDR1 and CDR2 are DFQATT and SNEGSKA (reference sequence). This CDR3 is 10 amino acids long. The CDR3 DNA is TGCAGTGCTAGTTTGGGTGACCAGTACTTC. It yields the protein CSASLGDQYF.

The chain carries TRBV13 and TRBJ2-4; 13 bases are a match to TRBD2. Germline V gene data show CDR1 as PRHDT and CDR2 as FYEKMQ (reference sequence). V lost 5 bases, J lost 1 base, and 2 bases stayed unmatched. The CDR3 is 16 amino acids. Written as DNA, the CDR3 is TGTGCCAGCAGCCCACTAGCGGGAGGGGCCAAAAACATTCAGTACTTC. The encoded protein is CASSPLAGGAKNIQYF. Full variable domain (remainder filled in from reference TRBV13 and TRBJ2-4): AAGVIQSPRHLIKEKRETATLKCYPIPRHDTVYWYQQGPGQDPQFLISFYEKMQSDKGSIPDRFSAQQFSDYHSELNMSSLELGDSALYFCASSPLAGGAKNIQYFGAGTRLSVL.

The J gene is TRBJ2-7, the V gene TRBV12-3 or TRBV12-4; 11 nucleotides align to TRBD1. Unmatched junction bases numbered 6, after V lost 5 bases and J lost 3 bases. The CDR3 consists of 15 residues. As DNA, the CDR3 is TGTGCCAGCAGTCAGACGGGGACAGGGGGCTACGAGCAGTACTTC. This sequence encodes CASSQTGTGGYEQYF.

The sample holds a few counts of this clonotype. The CDR3 loop reads CASSQGSGVDGYTF. Here the CDR3 DNA reads TGCGCCAGCAGCCAAGGTTCAGGGGTAGATGGCTACACCTTC. The chain combines TRBV4-1 with TRBJ1-2; TRBD1 is a possible D gene (6 bases). The germline gives CDR1 MGHRA, CDR2 YSYEKL. This CDR3 spans 14 amino acids. The germline V and J ends were trimmed by 1 base and 6 bases, with 12 bases remaining between them.

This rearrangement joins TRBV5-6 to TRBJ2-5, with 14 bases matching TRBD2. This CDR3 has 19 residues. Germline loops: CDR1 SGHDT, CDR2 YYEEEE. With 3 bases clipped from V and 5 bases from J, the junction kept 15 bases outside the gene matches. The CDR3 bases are TGTGCCAGCAGCTCCCGCCCCCTGACTAGCGGGGGGGACTACGAGACCCAGTACTTC. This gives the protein CASSSRPLTSGGDYETQYF.

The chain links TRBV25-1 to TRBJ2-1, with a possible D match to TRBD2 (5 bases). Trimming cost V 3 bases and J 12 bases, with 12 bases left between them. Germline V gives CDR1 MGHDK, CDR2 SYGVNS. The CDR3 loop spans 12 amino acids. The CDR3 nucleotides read TGTGCCAGCAGTGATCCCCCCGAGGGGCAGTTCTTC. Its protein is CASSDPPEGQFF.

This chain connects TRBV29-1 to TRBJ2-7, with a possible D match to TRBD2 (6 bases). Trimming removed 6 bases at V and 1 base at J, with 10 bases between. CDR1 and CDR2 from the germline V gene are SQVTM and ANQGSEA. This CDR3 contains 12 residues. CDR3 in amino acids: CSVGLNSYEQYF. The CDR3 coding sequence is TGCAGCGTAGGACTAAATTCCTACGAGCAGTACTTC.